This T cell receptor beta chain emerged from a study of blood T cell repertoires in COVID-19. Study-wide context: Acute and convalescent COVID-19 samples came from the United States, Italy and Spain. From T cells, B-cell-depleted T cells, or PBMCs came the material, which was cDNA or gDNA.

The CDR3 is 14 residues long. Germline assignment: CDR1 SGHRS and CDR2 YFSETQ. With V trimmed by 1 base and J by 4 bases, 4 bases remained unmatched. Original methodology: Amplification of reference gene primers provided the estimated nucleated cell counts. TCRdb keeps only in-frame clones here, not all; method: immunoSEQ multiplex PCR. V and J calls and clone size follow that table, whereas D and trimming were derived from the DNA. The table lists 150,000 to 160,000 clones, about 89% of them singletons. Turning to this clone: This sample includes further DNA sequences coding for the same CDR3.

The receptor was isolated from a man aged 45-60 years with acute or convalescent COVID-19. The gene calls are TRBV5-1 and TRBJ2-5, with 7 bases matching TRBD1. What was sequenced was peripheral blood. Here the CDR3 reads CASSLTRQGETQYF. CDR3 bases: TGCGCCAGCAGCTTGACCAGACAGGGAGAGACCCAGTACTTC.